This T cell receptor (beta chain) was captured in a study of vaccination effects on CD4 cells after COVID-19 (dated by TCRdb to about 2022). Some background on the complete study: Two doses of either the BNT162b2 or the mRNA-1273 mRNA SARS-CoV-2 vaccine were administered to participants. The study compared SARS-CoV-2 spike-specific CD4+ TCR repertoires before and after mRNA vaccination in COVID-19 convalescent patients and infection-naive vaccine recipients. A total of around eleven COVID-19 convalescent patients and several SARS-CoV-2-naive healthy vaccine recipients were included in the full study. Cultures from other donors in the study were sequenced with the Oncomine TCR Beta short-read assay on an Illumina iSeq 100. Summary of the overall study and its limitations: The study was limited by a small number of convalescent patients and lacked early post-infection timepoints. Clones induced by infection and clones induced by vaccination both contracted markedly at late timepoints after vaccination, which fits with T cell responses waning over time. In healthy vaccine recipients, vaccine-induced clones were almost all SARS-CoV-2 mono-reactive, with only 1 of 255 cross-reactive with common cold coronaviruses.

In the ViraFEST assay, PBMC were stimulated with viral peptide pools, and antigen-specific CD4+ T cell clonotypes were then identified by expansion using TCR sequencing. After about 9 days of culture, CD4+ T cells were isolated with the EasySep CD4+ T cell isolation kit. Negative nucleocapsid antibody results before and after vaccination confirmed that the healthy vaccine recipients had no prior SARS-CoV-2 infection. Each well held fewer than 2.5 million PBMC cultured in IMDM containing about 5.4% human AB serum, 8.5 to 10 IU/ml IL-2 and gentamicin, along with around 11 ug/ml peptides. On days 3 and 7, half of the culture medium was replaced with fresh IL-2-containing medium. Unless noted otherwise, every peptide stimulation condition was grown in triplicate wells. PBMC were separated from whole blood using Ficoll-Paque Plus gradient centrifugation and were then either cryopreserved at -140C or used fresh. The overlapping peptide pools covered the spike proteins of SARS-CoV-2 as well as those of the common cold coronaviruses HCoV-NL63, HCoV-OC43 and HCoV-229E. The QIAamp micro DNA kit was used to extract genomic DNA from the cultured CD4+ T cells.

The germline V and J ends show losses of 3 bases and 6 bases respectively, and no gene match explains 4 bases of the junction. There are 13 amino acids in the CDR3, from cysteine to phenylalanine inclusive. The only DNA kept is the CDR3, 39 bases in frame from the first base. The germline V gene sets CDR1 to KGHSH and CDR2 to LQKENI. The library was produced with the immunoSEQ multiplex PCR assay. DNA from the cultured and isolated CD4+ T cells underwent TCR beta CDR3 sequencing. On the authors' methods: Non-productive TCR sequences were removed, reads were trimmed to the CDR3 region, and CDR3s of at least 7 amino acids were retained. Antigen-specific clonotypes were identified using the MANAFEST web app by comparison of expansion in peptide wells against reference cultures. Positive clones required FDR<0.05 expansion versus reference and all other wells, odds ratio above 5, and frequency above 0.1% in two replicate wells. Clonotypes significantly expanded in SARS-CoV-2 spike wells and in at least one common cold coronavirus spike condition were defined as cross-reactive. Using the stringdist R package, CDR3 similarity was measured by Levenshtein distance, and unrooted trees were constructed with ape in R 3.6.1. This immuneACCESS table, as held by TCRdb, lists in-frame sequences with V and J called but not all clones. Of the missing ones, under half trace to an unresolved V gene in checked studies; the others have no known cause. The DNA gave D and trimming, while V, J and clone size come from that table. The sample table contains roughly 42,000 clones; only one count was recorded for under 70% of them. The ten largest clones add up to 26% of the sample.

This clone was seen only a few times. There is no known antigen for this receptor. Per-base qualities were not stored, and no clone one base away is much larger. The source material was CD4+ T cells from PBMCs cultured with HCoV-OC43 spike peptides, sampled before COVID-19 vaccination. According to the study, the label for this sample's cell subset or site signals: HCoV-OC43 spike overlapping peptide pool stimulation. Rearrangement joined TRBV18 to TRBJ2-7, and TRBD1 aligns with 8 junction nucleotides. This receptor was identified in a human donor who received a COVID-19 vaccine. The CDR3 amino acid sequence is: CASSPRTGREQYF. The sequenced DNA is TGTGCCAGCTCACCTCGGACAGGGCGCGAGCAGTACTTC.